Listed below are T cell receptor beta chains from one sample, sequenced in a study of T-cell memory formation after mild COVID-19. TCRdb re-analysed the 5' RACE reads in MiXCR, keeping a single row per CDR3 protein. The data hold fewer than 250,000 distinct CDR3 sequences, with 8% to 11% observed a single time. Sample: PBMCs or a T cell subset sorted from them (not recorded which). These receptors came from a man aged 18 to 29 who had mild COVID-19 (a few samples of this study predate the infection). Cell type and time point are not known. The CDR3 runs from the conserved cysteine through the conserved F or W. D genes are given only for firm matches. Only some rows state a clone size, as once, few, many or a class for expanded clones.

j_gene: TRBJ1-4; v_gene: TRBV7-2; d_gene: .; abundance: few; CDR3aa: CASSLAGQRGEKLFF; CDR3nt: TGTGCCAGCAGCTTAGCGGGGCAACGGGGGGAAAAACTGTTTTTT
j_gene: TRBJ2-3; v_gene: TRBV24-1; d_gene: .; abundance: many; CDR3aa: CATSGKGRDTQYF; CDR3nt: TGTGCCACCAGTGGGAAGGGCAGAGATACGCAGTATTTT
j_gene: TRBJ1-6; v_gene: TRBV12-3/TRBV12-4; d_gene: TRBD1; abundance: .; CDR3aa: CASSPSLTGVYNSPLHF; CDR3nt: TGTGCCAGCAGCCCCTCCTTGACAGGGGTCTATAATTCACCCCTCCACTTT
j_gene: TRBJ2-1; v_gene: TRBV7-2; d_gene: TRBD2; abundance: few; CDR3aa: CASSFRTSGGPAYNEQFF; CDR3nt: TGTGCCAGCAGCTTCCGGACTAGCGGGGGGCCGGCTTACAATGAGCAGTTCTTC
j_gene: TRBJ1-2; v_gene: TRBV7-9; d_gene: .; abundance: .; CDR3aa: CASSSTAYGYTF; CDR3nt: TGTGCCAGCAGCTCGACAGCCTATGGCTACACCTTC
j_gene: TRBJ1-5; v_gene: TRBV15; d_gene: TRBD1; abundance: few; CDR3aa: CATSRANSYRGPQPQHF; CDR3nt: TGTGCCACCAGCAGAGCGAATTCCTACAGGGGGCCCCAGCCCCAGCATTTT
j_gene: TRBJ1-5; v_gene: TRBV18; d_gene: TRBD1; abundance: .; CDR3aa: CASSLGQGHQPQHF; CDR3nt: TGTGCCAGCTCGCTGGGACAGGGACATCAGCCCCAGCATTTT
j_gene: TRBJ1-1; v_gene: TRBV7-2; d_gene: .; abundance: .; CDR3aa: CASSGQRRLEAFF; CDR3nt: TGTGCCAGCAGTGGGCAGAGACGGCTTGAAGCTTTCTTT
j_gene: TRBJ1-5; v_gene: TRBV7-2; d_gene: .; abundance: few; CDR3aa: CASSLVTPSNQPQHF; CDR3nt: TGTGCCAGCAGCTTAGTAACACCTAGCAATCAGCCCCAGCATTTT
j_gene: TRBJ1-6; v_gene: TRBV7-2; d_gene: .; abundance: few; CDR3aa: CASSSPTNSPLHF; CDR3nt: TGTGCCAGCAGCTCCCCAACAAATTCACCCCTCCACTTT
j_gene: TRBJ1-4; v_gene: TRBV20-1; d_gene: .; abundance: few; CDR3aa: CSARVRRQLFF; CDR3nt: TGCAGTGCTAGAGTTCGGAGACAACTGTTTTTT
j_gene: TRBJ1-2; v_gene: TRBV9; d_gene: .; abundance: .; CDR3aa: CASSVGQGNYGYTF; CDR3nt: TGTGCCAGCAGCGTGGGGCAGGGCAACTATGGCTACACCTTC
j_gene: TRBJ2-3; v_gene: TRBV12-3/TRBV12-4; d_gene: TRBD2; abundance: few; CDR3aa: CATRRRGGLSADTQYF; CDR3nt: TGTGCCACTAGGAGGCGGGGGGGCCTTTCCGCAGATACGCAGTATTTT
j_gene: TRBJ2-1; v_gene: TRBV11-2; d_gene: TRBD2; abundance: .; CDR3aa: CASSLLPSGLAVIF; CDR3nt: TGTGCCAGCAGCTTATTGCCATCGGGACTAGCCGTTATCTTC
j_gene: TRBJ1-5; v_gene: TRBV7-2; d_gene: .; abundance: .; CDR3aa: CASSLGTGAAYSNQPQHF; CDR3nt: TGTGCCAGCAGCTTAGGAACAGGAGCTGCATATAGCAATCAGCCCCAGCATTTT
j_gene: TRBJ2-5; v_gene: TRBV6-2/TRBV6-3; d_gene: TRBD2; abundance: .; CDR3aa: CASTPSTASGEGETQYF; CDR3nt: TGTGCCAGCACCCCCTCGACGGCTAGCGGAGAGGGAGAGACCCAGTACTTC
j_gene: TRBJ2-2; v_gene: TRBV19; d_gene: TRBD2; abundance: .; CDR3aa: CATRAGGQTGELFF; CDR3nt: TGTGCCACGCGAGCGGGGGGGCAAACCGGGGAGCTGTTTTTT
j_gene: TRBJ1-4; v_gene: TRBV7-9; d_gene: TRBD1; abundance: many; CDR3aa: CASSFQGARDEKLFF; CDR3nt: TGTGCCAGCAGCTTTCAGGGGGCGAGAGATGAAAAACTGTTTTTT
j_gene: TRBJ1-4; v_gene: TRBV7-2; d_gene: .; abundance: few; CDR3aa: CASSYTRDEKLFF; CDR3nt: TGTGCCAGCAGCTACACGCGGGATGAAAAACTGTTTTTT
j_gene: TRBJ2-7; v_gene: TRBV20-1; d_gene: .; abundance: few; CDR3aa: CSFSIGSYEQYF; CDR3nt: TGCAGCTTCAGTATTGGTTCCTACGAGCAGTACTTC
j_gene: TRBJ2-2; v_gene: TRBV4-1; d_gene: .; abundance: .; CDR3aa: CASSQVVAGVNTGELFF; CDR3nt: TGCGCCAGCAGCCAAGTGGTGGCCGGTGTGAACACCGGGGAGCTGTTTTTT
j_gene: TRBJ2-1; v_gene: TRBV7-9; d_gene: .; abundance: few; CDR3aa: CASSSRPRGPPDEQFF; CDR3nt: TGTGCCAGCAGCTCTAGGCCTAGGGGTCCACCCGATGAGCAGTTCTTC
j_gene: TRBJ1-5; v_gene: TRBV2; d_gene: .; abundance: .; CDR3aa: CASSEEDSGQPQHF; CDR3nt: TGTGCCAGCAGTGAAGAGGACAGCGGGCAGCCCCAGCATTTT
j_gene: TRBJ1-1; v_gene: TRBV10-3; d_gene: .; abundance: few; CDR3aa: CAIYQGFGLGAFF; CDR3nt: TGTGCCATCTATCAGGGGTTCGGCCTGGGAGCTTTCTTT
j_gene: TRBJ2-5; v_gene: TRBV5-1; d_gene: .; abundance: .; CDR3aa: CASSLDSGEETQYF; CDR3nt: TGCGCCAGCAGCTTGGATTCCGGGGAAGAGACCCAGTACTTC
j_gene: TRBJ1-1; v_gene: TRBV15; d_gene: TRBD1; abundance: few; CDR3aa: CATSRGQGGSEAFF; CDR3nt: TGTGCCACCAGCAGAGGACAGGGGGGCTCTGAAGCTTTCTTT
j_gene: TRBJ2-4; v_gene: TRBV14; d_gene: TRBD1; abundance: few; CDR3aa: CASSPGTALAKNIQYF; CDR3nt: TGTGCCAGCAGCCCGGGGACAGCTCTAGCCAAAAACATTCAGTACTTC
j_gene: TRBJ2-7; v_gene: TRBV20-1; d_gene: .; abundance: .; CDR3aa: CSAGDTVYEQYF; CDR3nt: TGCAGTGCTGGGGACACGGTCTACGAGCAGTACTTC
j_gene: TRBJ2-3; v_gene: TRBV10-3; d_gene: TRBD2; abundance: few; CDR3aa: CAISPTSGGQDTQYF; CDR3nt: TGTGCCATCAGTCCGACTAGCGGGGGCCAGGATACGCAGTATTTT
j_gene: TRBJ1-4; v_gene: TRBV5-8; d_gene: .; abundance: .; CDR3aa: CASSLPQGPNEKLFF; CDR3nt: TGTGCCAGCAGCCTCCCTCAGGGGCCTAATGAAAAACTGTTTTTT
j_gene: TRBJ2-1; v_gene: TRBV5-1; d_gene: .; abundance: .; CDR3aa: CASSLALEGLGFF; CDR3nt: TGCGCCAGCAGCTTGGCTTTAGAGGGGTTGGGATTCTTC
j_gene: TRBJ1-6; v_gene: TRBV6-6; d_gene: .; abundance: .; CDR3aa: CASSSAYYNSPLHF; CDR3nt: TGTGCCAGCAGTTCAGCCTACTATAATTCACCCCTCCACTTT
j_gene: TRBJ2-2; v_gene: TRBV5-1; d_gene: .; abundance: .; CDR3aa: CASSPSGGPNTGELFF; CDR3nt: TGCGCCAGCTCTCCCTCCGGGGGGCCTAACACCGGGGAGCTGTTTTTT
j_gene: TRBJ1-3; v_gene: TRBV7-2; d_gene: .; abundance: .; CDR3aa: CASSPYPGHLSGNTIYF; CDR3nt: TGTGCCAGCAGCCCCTATCCGGGCCACCTCTCTGGAAACACCATATATTTT
j_gene: TRBJ2-5; v_gene: TRBV29-1; d_gene: .; abundance: .; CDR3aa: CSVSGAQETQYF; CDR3nt: TGCAGCGTTTCAGGTGCGCAAGAGACCCAGTACTTC
j_gene: TRBJ1-1; v_gene: TRBV12-3/TRBV12-4; d_gene: .; abundance: .; CDR3aa: CASSWVNTEAFF; CDR3nt: TGTGCCAGCAGTTGGGTGAACACTGAAGCTTTCTTT
j_gene: TRBJ2-7; v_gene: TRBV7-3; d_gene: .; abundance: .; CDR3aa: CASSLDRVPSYEQYF; CDR3nt: TGTGCCAGCAGCCTCGACAGAGTTCCGTCCTACGAGCAGTACTTC
j_gene: TRBJ1-2; v_gene: TRBV4-1; d_gene: .; abundance: many; CDR3aa: CASSQDRSGGYTF; CDR3nt: TGCGCCAGCAGCCAAGATCGTTCAGGAGGCTACACCTTC
j_gene: TRBJ2-7; v_gene: TRBV27; d_gene: .; abundance: .; CDR3aa: CASSLLSLPYEQYF; CDR3nt: TGTGCCAGCAGTCTCCTGTCCCTCCCCTACGAGCAGTACTTC
j_gene: TRBJ2-3; v_gene: TRBV20-1; d_gene: TRBD2; abundance: .; CDR3aa: CSARDKGLASDTQYF; CDR3nt: TGCAGTGCTAGAGACAAGGGACTAGCATCAGATACGCAGTATTTT
j_gene: TRBJ1-1; v_gene: TRBV7-9; d_gene: .; abundance: few; CDR3aa: CASSFGGGIEAFF; CDR3nt: TGTGCCAGCAGCTTTGGGGGGGGAATTGAAGCTTTCTTT
j_gene: TRBJ2-1; v_gene: TRBV6-5; d_gene: TRBD1; abundance: .; CDR3aa: CASSGQGLSEQFF; CDR3nt: TGTGCCAGCAGTGGACAGGGCCTTAGTGAGCAGTTCTTC
j_gene: TRBJ2-5; v_gene: TRBV12-3/TRBV12-4; d_gene: .; abundance: many; CDR3aa: CASSLSGRQETQYF; CDR3nt: TGTGCCAGCAGTTTGTCAGGGCGGCAAGAGACCCAGTACTTC
j_gene: TRBJ2-7; v_gene: TRBV5-1; d_gene: TRBD1; abundance: .; CDR3aa: CASSLAWGQGANEQYF; CDR3nt: TGCGCCAGCAGCTTGGCGTGGGGACAGGGGGCCAACGAGCAGTACTTC
j_gene: TRBJ2-1; v_gene: TRBV28; d_gene: .; abundance: .; CDR3aa: CASSNRDSGNNEQFF; CDR3nt: TGTGCCAGCAGTAACAGGGATTCAGGGAACAATGAGCAGTTCTTC
j_gene: TRBJ2-2; v_gene: TRBV7-3; d_gene: .; abundance: many; CDR3aa: CASSSPGAGTGELFF; CDR3nt: TGTGCCAGCAGCTCTCCAGGGGCGGGGACCGGGGAGCTGTTTTTT
j_gene: TRBJ1-3; v_gene: TRBV25-1; d_gene: .; abundance: .; CDR3aa: CASSATVGNTIYF; CDR3nt: TGTGCCAGCAGCGCGACAGTCGGAAACACCATATATTTT
j_gene: TRBJ2-5; v_gene: TRBV2; d_gene: .; abundance: .; CDR3aa: CASNTGTGRETQYF; CDR3nt: TGTGCCAGCAATACCGGAACTGGTCGAGAGACCCAGTACTTC